This T cell receptor (beta chain) was sequenced for a study of cytomegalovirus exposure and HLA in healthy donors. Study-level background: There were roughly 120 million unique TCR beta sequences, drawn from about 180 million T cells, in an earlier analysis.

Whole-study findings and limits: Reports state that TCR beta sequences accurately predicted most subjects' HLA-A and HLA-B alleles. In an earlier analysis, productive rearrangement rates for most beta V segments clustered near 87% or 30%. A later analysis reportedly found that, within productive TCRs, an Asian-associated ancestry cluster had fewer N-insertions than the mean observed across the roughly 700 donors.

The trim removed 2 bases at V and 9 bases at J, leaving 16 bases unmatched. The CDR3 is made up of 18 amino acids. Looked up from germline, CDR1 is SNHLY and CDR2 is FYNNEI. Primers included in the PCR were 60 Vbeta and 13 Jbeta primers. The protocol was immunoSEQ multiplex PCR, while the TCRdb copy is restricted to in-frame clones and leaves out a portion. The sample holds 75,000 to 100,000 clones, about four fifths seen once. To note about this clone: Its target is not known.

Sequencing was done on a sample of PBMCs. The rearrangement joins TRBV2 to TRBJ1-6, with 7 bases fitting TRBD1. The sequence was collected from a woman in her 70s in good health and CMV-seropositive. Written as DNA, the CDR3 is TGTGCCAGCAGTGAACTCCCTCTCGACAGGGTCCTCATTTCACCCCTCCACTTT. Its translation: CASSELPLDRVLISPLHF.